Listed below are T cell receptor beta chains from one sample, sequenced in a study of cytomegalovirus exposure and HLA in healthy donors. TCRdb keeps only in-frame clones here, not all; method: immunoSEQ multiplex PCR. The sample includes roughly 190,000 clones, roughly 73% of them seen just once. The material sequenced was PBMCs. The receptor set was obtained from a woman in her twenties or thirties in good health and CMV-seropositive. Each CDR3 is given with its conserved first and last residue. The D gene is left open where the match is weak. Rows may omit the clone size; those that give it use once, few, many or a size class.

DNA: TGTGCCAGCAGTCGGGGACATCAAGAGACCCAGTACTTC
CDR3: CASSRGHQETQYF
D: -
V: TRBV28
J: TRBJ2-5
size: -

DNA: TGTGCCAGCAGCCAGGAAAGCGAGGAAAAACTGTTTTTT
CDR3: CASSQESEEKLFF
D: -
V: TRBV4-2
J: TRBJ1-4
size: few

DNA: TGCGCCAGCAGCTTAGGGGTAAAGCTTGAAGGATACGAGCAGTACTTC
CDR3: CASSLGVKLEGYEQYF
D: -
V: TRBV5-1
J: TRBJ2-7
size: -

DNA: TGTGCCAGCAGCTATCCAGGGGCCTACAATGAGCAGTTCTTC
CDR3: CASSYPGAYNEQFF
D: -
V: TRBV5-4
J: TRBJ2-1
size: -

DNA: TGTGCCAGTAGTATCCAGGGACTGACTAATGAAAAACTGTTTTTT
CDR3: CASSIQGLTNEKLFF
D: -
V: TRBV19
J: TRBJ1-4
size: -

DNA: TGTGCCAGCAGACGCGACAGGGTGTACACTGAAGCTTTCTTT
CDR3: CASRRDRVYTEAFF
D: TRBD1
V: TRBV28
J: TRBJ1-1
size: -

DNA: TGTGCCTGGACGTGGGTAGACAACCGAGTTTCACCCCTCCACTTT
CDR3: CAWTWVDNRVSPLHF
D: -
V: TRBV30
J: TRBJ1-6
size: -

DNA: TGTGCCAGCAGCCAAAGCGGGACTTCCTACGAGCAGTACTTC
CDR3: CASSQSGTSYEQYF
D: TRBD2
V: TRBV7-3
J: TRBJ2-7
size: -

DNA: TGTGCCAGTAGTATTTTCGGGACACCATACGGGGGCAATCAGCCCCAGCATTTT
CDR3: CASSIFGTPYGGNQPQHF
D: -
V: TRBV19
J: TRBJ1-5
size: -

DNA: TGTACCATCAGCAACAGGGAGGGCTACACCTTC
CDR3: CTISNREGYTF
D: -
V: TRBV10-3
J: TRBJ1-2
size: -

DNA: TGCGCCAGCAGCTCCATGACTAGCATTGACACCGGGGAGCTGTTTTTT
CDR3: CASSSMTSIDTGELFF
D: TRBD2
V: TRBV5-1
J: TRBJ2-2
size: -

DNA: TGTGCCAGTTTGGTAGAGGGGGACACTGAAGCTTTCTTT
CDR3: CASLVEGDTEAFF
D: -
V: TRBV2
J: TRBJ1-1
size: -

DNA: TGTGCCAGCAGCTTGGGACTAGGCCATCCGACTTTC
CDR3: CASSLGLGHPTF
D: -
V: TRBV5-8
J: TRBJ2-6
size: -

DNA: TGTGCCAGCAGTGTCGACAGGATACTAGCCAAAAACATTCAGTACTTC
CDR3: CASSVDRILAKNIQYF
D: -
V: TRBV6-1
J: TRBJ2-4
size: -

DNA: TGTGCCAGTAGTATATCGGCGGGCAGGACTGAAGCTTTCTTT
CDR3: CASSISAGRTEAFF
D: -
V: TRBV19
J: TRBJ1-1
size: few

DNA: TGTGCCAGCAGCTTAACAGGAGTTCAAGGGGGCGGCTACACCTTC
CDR3: CASSLTGVQGGGYTF
D: TRBD1
V: TRBV7-9
J: TRBJ1-2
size: -

DNA: TGTGCCAGCAGTTTTGGAGTAGCGGGGGTGGGCCGCGGAGGCTACACCTTC
CDR3: CASSFGVAGVGRGGYTF
D: -
V: TRBV28
J: TRBJ1-2
size: -

DNA: TGTGCCAGCAGCCGGGGGCTAGCGGGAGACGGCTGGACCTACGAGCAGTACTTC
CDR3: CASSRGLAGDGWTYEQYF
D: TRBD2
V: TRBV5-6
J: TRBJ2-7
size: -

DNA: TGTGCCAGCGCGAGGTTGGACGGAGGCACTGGGGAGCTGTTTTTT
CDR3: CASARLDGGTGELFF
D: -
V: TRBV7-3
J: TRBJ2-2
size: -

DNA: TGTGCCAGCAGCAGTATGGGGGCCAAGAACACTGAAGCTTTCTTT
CDR3: CASSSMGAKNTEAFF
D: -
V: TRBV7-2
J: TRBJ1-1
size: -

DNA: TGTGCCAGCAGGAGGATTGACTACGAGCAGTACTTC
CDR3: CASRRIDYEQYF
D: -
V: TRBV2
J: TRBJ2-7
size: -

DNA: TGTGCCAGCTCACCGGTTTGGACAGGGGAAGCCTACGAGCAGTACTTC
CDR3: CASSPVWTGEAYEQYF
D: TRBD1
V: TRBV18
J: TRBJ2-7
size: -

DNA: TGTGCCAGCAGCTCGACTAGCGTTTACACAGATACGCAGTATTTT
CDR3: CASSSTSVYTDTQYF
D: TRBD2
V: TRBV7-9
J: TRBJ2-3
size: few

DNA: TGCAGCGTTGGGGGGGGGCGGGGTGAAGAGCAGTACTTC
CDR3: CSVGGGRGEEQYF
D: -
V: TRBV29-1
J: TRBJ2-7
size: -

DNA: TGTGCCTGGAGTGACCAGGGTATCTCTGGCTACACCTTC
CDR3: CAWSDQGISGYTF
D: -
V: TRBV30
J: TRBJ1-2
size: once

DNA: TGTGCCAGCAGCTTAGTCAGGGCTGATGAAAAACTGTTTTTT
CDR3: CASSLVRADEKLFF
D: -
V: TRBV7-9
J: TRBJ1-4
size: -

DNA: TGTGCCAGCAGTTCTCCCGGGACAGGGGATAATTCACCCCTCCACTTT
CDR3: CASSSPGTGDNSPLHF
D: TRBD1
V: TRBV28
J: TRBJ1-6
size: once

DNA: TGTGCCAGCAGTAACGGACAGGGGATGAATTATTCACCCCTCCACTTT
CDR3: CASSNGQGMNYSPLHF
D: TRBD1
V: TRBV2
J: TRBJ1-6
size: once

DNA: TGTGCCAGCAGCGATCCATGGACAGGGACGGACGAGCAGTACTTC
CDR3: CASSDPWTGTDEQYF
D: TRBD1
V: TRBV7-3
J: TRBJ2-7
size: few

DNA: TGCGCCAGTGGACAGGGATTCTCTGGAAACACCATATATTTT
CDR3: CASGQGFSGNTIYF
D: TRBD1
V: TRBV5-1
J: TRBJ1-3
size: -

DNA: TGTGCCAGCAGCGTAGCCAGCTCCTATAATTCACCCCTCCACTTT
CDR3: CASSVASSYNSPLHF
D: -
V: TRBV9
J: TRBJ1-6
size: few

DNA: TGTGCCAGCAGTGAACAGGGGGCGACTAATGAAAAACTGTTTTTT
CDR3: CASSEQGATNEKLFF
D: TRBD1
V: TRBV25-1
J: TRBJ1-4
size: -

DNA: TGTGCCAGCAGTTTGCTGACCGGGTACGAGCAGTACTTC
CDR3: CASSLLTGYEQYF
D: -
V: TRBV6-5
J: TRBJ2-7
size: -

DNA: TGCAGTGCCGTACAAGAGACCCAGTACTTC
CDR3: CSAVQETQYF
D: -
V: TRBV20-1
J: TRBJ2-5
size: -

DNA: TGTGCCAGCACCTTCTTATCGAGCCCTAACTATGGCTACACCTTC
CDR3: CASTFLSSPNYGYTF
D: -
V: TRBV28
J: TRBJ1-2
size: -

DNA: TGTGCCAGCTCACTGTCCGCGAACACCGGGGAGCTGTTTTTT
CDR3: CASSLSANTGELFF
D: -
V: TRBV18
J: TRBJ2-2
size: few

DNA: TGTGCCAGCAGCAGGGGGTATGGCACAGATACGCAGTATTTT
CDR3: CASSRGYGTDTQYF
D: TRBD1
V: TRBV28
J: TRBJ2-3
size: once

DNA: TGCGCCAGCACTCCAAAGGGACAGGGTGACAACACCGGGGAGCTGTTTTTT
CDR3: CASTPKGQGDNTGELFF
D: TRBD1
V: TRBV4-3
J: TRBJ2-2
size: few

DNA: TGTGCTAGCAGCACGAGTCTAGCGGGGAGAGAGACCCAGTACTTC
CDR3: CASSTSLAGRETQYF
D: TRBD2
V: TRBV7-7
J: TRBJ2-5
size: -

DNA: TGTGCCAGCAGCCAGGGGGCCTGGGGAGAGCAGTACTTC
CDR3: CASSQGAWGEQYF
D: TRBD1
V: TRBV7-6
J: TRBJ2-7
size: -

DNA: TGTGCCAGCAGGGTACTGGGACAGGGGGCGGGAATTAACTATGGCTACACCTTC
CDR3: CASRVLGQGAGINYGYTF
D: TRBD1
V: TRBV28
J: TRBJ1-2
size: few